This T cell receptor (beta chain) is drawn from a study of T cells after yellow fever vaccination. Whole-study results and caveats: Reappearance after the booster was observed for most primary-vaccination clones (around 96% CD4, approximately 90% CD8). CD4 and CD8 compartments shared a small share of clonotypes.

Germline CDR1 reads MGHDK; CDR2 reads SYGVNS. The CDR3 sequence is 16 residues long. The ends were cut back, 3 bases at V and 2 bases at J, with 13 bases in the middle. TCRdb used MiXCR to reprocess the 5' RACE reads, holding one entry per CDR3 protein. The table shows about 260,000 distinct CDR3 sequences, with roughly 5.6% occurring only once. This clonotype was seen only a few times. The antigen is unknown. This receptor was taken from a man aged 18 to 30 who received the YFV17D yellow fever vaccine. The chain employs TRBV25-1 and TRBJ1-4; tentatively, D is TRBD1 (5 bases). The source material was CD4+ T cells sorted from PBMCs, sampled on the day of the yellow fever booster vaccination. The CDR3, as DNA: TGTGCCAGCAGTGACCTGCGACGGGGGACTAATGAAAAACTGTTTTTT. Amino acids: CASSDLRRGTNEKLFF.